Below, one TCR beta chain is given with its context. This receptor's antigen is unknown. A read error may produce the germline difference seen at one junction end. TCRbeta-specific cDNA was reverse-transcribed from about 500 ng total RNA using a constant-region primer and ProtoScript II reverse transcriptase. Construction of the TCRbeta libraries relied on three nested rounds of multiplex PCR, following a slightly modified ARM-PCR procedure. Each of the first two PCR rounds ran for approximately 10 cycles and used multiplex TRBV1-TRBV30 forward primers together with a Cbeta reverse primer. Sample barcodes and Illumina adapters were added in a final 25-cycle PCR with Deep VentR polymerase. Before sequencing, amplicons of 200-500 bp were purified from gel using a QIAquick gel extraction kit. An Illumina HiSeq 2500 was used to sequence the TCRbeta amplicons, generating 250-bp paired-end reads. The authors' pipeline ran thus. Reads were quality-trimmed with Trimmomatic v0.33, and paired reads were merged with FLASH v1.2.11 to recover full CDR3 sequences. V, D and J germline segments were assigned to the rearranged TCRbeta sequences by MiGEC v1.2.1b. Clonotype statistics and Shannon-Wiener diversity indices were calculated with VDJtools v1.0.0. To reduce sampling bias, subsequent analyses other than the diversity analysis used only the 250 most abundant clonotypes in each sample. TCRdb handled the public reads itself, with Q25 trimming in fastp and clone calling in MiXCR, and kept productive beta chains. Under each unique CDR3 protein, matching rows form one entry showing the most common genes and DNA. TCRdb, not the authors, supplied the V and J calls. This sample lists over 100,000 distinct CDR3 sequences; around 65% were detected once. About 8% of the sample is held by the ten biggest clonotypes.

This sample is part of a study of tumor-infiltrating lymphocytes in primary liver carcinoma (dated by TCRdb to 2016 to 2017). Regarding the research as a whole: Of the five patients, three men and two women aged 30 to 69 years, four had hepatocellular carcinoma and one had combined HCC and intrahepatic cholangiocarcinoma. The tumors of the five patients were staged as T1-T3 N0M0, with maximum diameters ranging from 4.2 to 10 cm. Samples yielded roughly 3.5 to 7.13 million productive TCRbeta reads; read depth did not differ significantly between tissue types. The study combined TCRbeta repertoire sequencing, expression microarrays and whole-exome sequencing across five regions of each liver tumor, with adjacent normal tissue and blood. Reproducibility between technical replicate repertoires was high, with correlation coefficients above 0.95 and mean shared-clone rates approximately 0.91. A total of about 35 specimens from 5 patients underwent TCRbeta repertoire sequencing, comprising 25 tumor regions, 5 adjacent noncancerous liver tissues and 5 peripheral blood samples.

The research as a whole found: Repertoire overlap was higher between tumor regions (mean roughly 35%) than tumor-adjacent (approximately 17%) or tumor-blood (14%) pairs, consistent with antigen-driven expansion. A significantly larger repertoire fraction was made up by the top 250 clones in tumors than in blood (p = 0.039). Since the samples were bulk and unsorted, there was no way to compare CD4+ and CD8+ T cell repertoires. Because only the TCR beta chain was sequenced and unpaired alpha chains were not captured, true repertoire diversity is likely underestimated. With just four to six patients in the study, the authors point out that the findings should be validated in a larger study.

CDR1 MNHNS and CDR2 SASEGT were looked up in the germline V gene. From the cysteine up to the phenylalanine, the CDR3 has a length of 15 residues. Of the read, only the CDR3 DNA is kept; its 45 bases are in frame from base 1. Total RNA and DNA were co-extracted from about 19-30 mg of bulk tissue with the AllPrep DNA/RNA mini kit, without cell sorting. Between late 2015 and March 2016, five patients in China with histopathologically diagnosed primary liver carcinoma had surgical resection. At the time of sampling, the patients were treatment-naive and had chronic HBV infection. Pieces of fresh tumor and adjacent tissue were cut in half, with one half kept in RNAlater at -80 degrees C and the other half sent for histology.

The receptor was isolated from a woman aged 60 to 75 with primary liver carcinoma and hepatitis B virus infection. Material for sequencing was tumor-adjacent normal liver tissue. The V gene is TRBV6-1 and the J gene is TRBJ1-5; the D region possibly corresponds to TRBD1 (5 bases align). For the CDR3, the sequence is CVSTGGAAASQPQHF. The nucleotides read TGTGTCAGCACGGGAGGGGCGGCAGCAAGTCAGCCCCAGCATTTT.